Presented here are 5 T cell receptor beta chains from one specimen sequenced in a study of blood T cell repertoires in COVID-19. Here immunoSEQ multiplex PCR was the method, and the copy in TCRdb shows in-frame clones only, minus some. Seen here are some 230,000 clones, around 82% observed once, and the top ten hold 2% to 2.5%. The sample taken for sequencing was peripheral blood. Receptors originate from a woman aged 55-70 years with acute or convalescent COVID-19.

The V and J genes are TRBV29-1 and TRBJ2-1; D uncertain. The V gene's germline CDR1 is SQVTM and CDR2 ANQGSEA. The germline V and J ends were trimmed by 4 bases and 8 bases, with 15 bases remaining between them. The CDR3 consists of 13 residues. The CDR3 coding sequence is TGCAGCGTTGTCCCGGCAGGCAACTATGAGCAGTTCTTC. Residues: CSVVPAGNYEQFF.

This clone occurred a few times. V and J are TRBV9 and TRBJ2-5, with 8 positions matching TRBD2. V gave up 4 bases and J gave up 4 bases; unmatched junction bases: 15. The CDR3 length is 17 residues. Germline values: CDR1 SGDLS, CDR2 YYNGEE. The CDR3 region is CASSSRGSGVGGETQYF. CDR3 nucleotide sequence: TGTGCCAGCAGCAGCCGGGGTAGCGGGGTAGGTGGAGAGACCCAGTACTTC.

The J gene is TRBJ2-7, the V gene TRBV18, with D possibly TRBD1 on 5 matching bases. Germline CDR1 KGHSH, CDR2 LQKENI. V was shortened by 0 bases and J by 6 bases, with 12 bases between the two germline ends. This CDR3 contains 14 residues. This CDR3 is CASSPPGQVGEQYF. The CDR3 DNA is TGTGCCAGCTCACCACCAGGACAAGTAGGCGAGCAGTACTTC.

The chain uses TRBV9 and TRBJ2-3; no definite D call. Between the trimmed V and J ends, which lost 4 bases and 4 bases, there was a span of 7 bases. The germline V gene has CDR1 SGDLS and CDR2 YYNGEE. The CDR3 sequence is 12 residues long. CDR3 in amino acids: CASSPPSDTQYF. CDR3 nucleotide sequence: TGTGCCAGCAGCCCCCCATCAGATACGCAGTATTTT.

The chain carries TRBV5-1 and TRBJ2-1, with D possibly matching TRBD1 (5 bases). V shed 0 bases and J shed 3 bases, with 10 bases lying between them. This CDR3 contains 15 residues. Germline V gene data show CDR1 as SGHRS and CDR2 as YFSETQ. CDR3: CASSLAQGLYNEQFF. For the CDR3, the DNA is TGCGCCAGCAGCTTGGCTCAGGGTCTCTACAATGAGCAGTTCTTC.